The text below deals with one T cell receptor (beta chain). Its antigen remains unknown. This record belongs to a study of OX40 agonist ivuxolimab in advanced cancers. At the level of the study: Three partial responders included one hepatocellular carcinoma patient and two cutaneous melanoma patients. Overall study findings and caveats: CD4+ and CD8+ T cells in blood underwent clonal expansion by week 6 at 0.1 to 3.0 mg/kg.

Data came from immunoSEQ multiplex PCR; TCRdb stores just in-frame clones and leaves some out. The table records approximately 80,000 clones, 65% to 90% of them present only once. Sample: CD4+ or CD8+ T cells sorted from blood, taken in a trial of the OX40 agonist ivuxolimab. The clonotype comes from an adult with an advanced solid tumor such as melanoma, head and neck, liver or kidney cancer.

CDR3 loop: CATSRDVSLAGAREQFF. CDR3 nucleotides: TGTGCCACCAGCAGAGATGTCTCACTAGCGGGGGCCAGGGAGCAGTTCTTC. This rearrangement joins TRBV15 to TRBJ2-1, with TRBD2 matching 11 bases. Germline values: CDR1 LNHNV, CDR2 YYDKDF (reference sequence). V was pared by 0 bases and J by 10 bases, with 11 bases of the junction left unmatched. The CDR3 covers 17 residues.